One and the same sample provided the 25 T cell receptor beta chains below, sequenced in a study of cytomegalovirus exposure and HLA in healthy donors. The study ran its PCR with 60 Vbeta and 13 Jbeta primers. Repertoires were generated with immunoSEQ multiplex PCR, while TCRdb's copy carries only in-frame clones and drops some. This sample has some 90,000 clones; around 78% occur once, and the top ten carry approximately 0.6%. Sequences were obtained from PBMCs. All receptors derive from a man between 25 and 39 years old in good health and CMV-seronegative.

The gene calls are TRBV6-5 and TRBJ1-1; no clear D. The CDR3 spans 14 residues. Trimming pared 0 bases from V and 1 base from J, leaving 6 bases between. Germline values: CDR1 MNHEY, CDR2 SVGAGI. The CDR3, as DNA: TGTGCCAGCAGTTACTCGAATAGGAACACTGAAGCTTTCTTT. This translates into CASSYSNRNTEAFF.

The sample holds one count of this clone. This chain connects TRBV5-1 to TRBJ1-1; D possibly corresponds to TRBD1 (5 bases). CDR3 size: 17 residues. The germline gives CDR1 SGHRS, CDR2 YFSETQ. Trimming cost V 1 base and J 0 bases, with 16 bases left between them. The CDR3 reads CASSLMQGSPMNTEAFF. The CDR3 bases are TGCGCCAGCAGCTTGATGCAGGGAAGCCCCATGAACACTGAAGCTTTCTTT. The variable domain in full, completed from reference TRBV5-1 and TRBJ1-1, reads KAGVTQTPRYLIKTRGQQVTLSCSPISGHRSVSWYQQTPGQGLQFLFEYFSETQRNKGNFPGRFSGRQFSNSRSEMNVSTLELGDSALYLCASSLMQGSPMNTEAFFGQGTRLTVV.

The chain recombines TRBV7-3 with TRBJ2-1; tentatively, D is TRBD1 (6 bases). Germline-derived CDR1 and CDR2 are SGHTA and FQGTGA. The CDR3 loop spans 15 amino acids. V shed 5 bases and J shed 5 bases, with 16 bases lying between them. CDR3 sequence reads: CASSKSGGIHNEQFF. CDR3 bases: TGTGCCAGCAGCAAAAGTGGGGGCATCCACAATGAGCAGTTCTTC.

CDR3 bases: TGCGCCAGCAGCCAAGAGGCGGGGTATAGTGGCTACACCTTC. This translates into CASSQEAGYSGYTF. The chain carries TRBV4-1 and TRBJ1-2; D not resolved. V was trimmed by 0 bases and J by 7 bases, leaving 12 bases between them. The CDR3 spans 14 residues. From germline, CDR1 is MGHRA and CDR2 YSYEKL.

The chain joins TRBV9 to TRBJ2-5; TRBD2 is a possible D gene (6 bases). The CDR3 totals 13 residues. With 5 bases removed from V and 2 bases from J, the gap between germline ends came to 10 bases. Germline V gene sequence: CDR1 SGDLS, CDR2 YYNGEE. The CDR3 reads CASSGTVQETQYF. The CDR3 region has the DNA TGTGCCAGCAGTGGGACTGTTCAAGAGACCCAGTACTTC. The full variable domain, in which reference TRBV9 and TRBJ2-5 provide the parts outside the CDR3, is DSGVTQTPKHLITATGQRVTLRCSPRSGDLSVYWYQQSLDQGLQFLIQYYNGEERAKGNILERFSAQQFPDLHSELNLSSLELGDSALYFCASSGTVQETQYFGPGTRLLVL.

This chain uses TRBV2 with TRBJ2-1, with 8 bases aligning to TRBD2. The ends lost 6 bases at V and 4 bases at J; junction bases unmatched: 11. In germline, CDR1 is SNHLY, CDR2 FYNNEI. The CDR3 sequence is 16 residues long. The CDR3 protein is CASSERAGVGYNEQFF. The CDR3 DNA reads as TGTGCCAGCAGCGAAAGAGCGGGAGTCGGGTACAATGAGCAGTTCTTC. The full variable domain, completed using reference TRBV2 and TRBJ2-1, is EPEVTQTPSHQVTQMGQEVILRCVPISNHLYFYWYRQILGQKVEFLVSFYNNEISEKSEIFDDQFSVERPDGSNFTLKIRSTKLEDSAMYFCASSERAGVGYNEQFFGPGTRLTVL.

V gene TRBV5-6 combines with J gene TRBJ2-5, with TRBD1 identical over 10 bases. The CDR3 is made up of 15 amino acids. The V gene end was trimmed by 0 bases and the J gene end by 5 bases; junction bases not matched to a gene: 4. The V gene's germline CDR1 is SGHDT and CDR2 YYEEEE. The DNA of the CDR3 is TGTGCCAGCAGCTTGGGACAGGGGGCCAGGGAGACCCAGTACTTC. Translated, it gives CASSLGQGARETQYF.

This sequence joins TRBV18 and TRBJ2-7, with D perhaps matching TRBD2 (7 bases). The CDR3 covers 14 residues. The germline V and J ends were trimmed by 2 bases and 3 bases, with 11 bases remaining between them. Germline CDR1 reads KGHSH; CDR2 reads LQKENI. As DNA, the CDR3 is TGTGCCAGCTCACCATCGGGGGGCGTCTACGAGCAGTACTTC. This gives the protein CASSPSGGVYEQYF.

This chain links TRBV7-2 with TRBJ1-1; D might be TRBD1 (5 bases). The germline V gene encodes CDR1 SGHTA and CDR2 FQGNSA. V lost 3 bases to trimming and J lost 5 bases, with 13 bases between them. This CDR3 spans 14 amino acids. The CDR3 reads CASSLGGVRTEAFF. CDR3 coding DNA: TGTGCCAGCAGCTTGGGAGGGGTAAGGACTGAAGCTTTCTTT.

This clone showed up just once. The V call is TRBV7-9, the J call TRBJ1-2; D is uncertain. Deletions cut 0 bases from V and 4 bases from J, with 15 bases between. This CDR3 has 16 amino acids. Germline V gene data show CDR1 as SEHNR and CDR2 as FQNEAQ (reference sequence). The CDR3 spells CASSLARGTISYGYTF. The CDR3 DNA follows: TGTGCCAGCAGCTTAGCTCGGGGAACTATCTCCTATGGCTACACCTTC. Drawing the rest from reference TRBV7-9 and TRBJ1-2, the complete variable domain is DTGVSQNPRHKITKRGQNVTFRCDPISEHNRLYWYRQTLGQGPEFLTYFQNEAQLEKSRLLSDRFSAERPKGSFSTLEIQRTEQGDSAMYLCASSLARGTISYGYTFGSGTRLTVV.

This sequence joins TRBV10-3 and TRBJ1-1; D ambiguous. V lost 3 bases, J lost 1 base, and 9 bases lay in between. The CDR3 totals 14 residues. Germline assignment: CDR1 ENHRY and CDR2 SYGVKD. CDR3 in DNA: TGTGCCATCAGTGATTACCCAGAGAACACTGAAGCTTTCTTT. Translating it yields CAISDYPENTEAFF.

The chain couples TRBV7-8 to TRBJ1-3; 9 bases fit TRBD1. V lost 2 bases, J lost 0 bases, and 8 bases stayed unmatched. Germline-derived CDR1 and CDR2 are SGHVS and FQNEAQ. This CDR3 comprises 18 residues. The CDR3, as DNA: TGTGCCAGCAGCTTATACACAGGGGGCCACGACTCTGGAAACACCATATATTTT. Encoded protein: CASSLYTGGHDSGNTIYF.

This clone was seen only a few times. This chain links TRBV6-5 with TRBJ1-2; D not resolved. There are 13 residues in the CDR3. Germline CDR1 is MNHEY and CDR2 is SVGAGI. Trimming removed 5 bases at V and 0 bases at J, with 7 bases between. This chain's CDR3 is CASSPTTNYGYTF. In DNA, the CDR3 is TGTGCCAGCAGTCCGACAACTAACTATGGCTACACCTTC.

This clone showed up just once. The chain has TRBV18 and TRBJ1-1; no definite D call. CDR1 KGHSH and CDR2 LQKENI come from the germline V gene. Trimming took off 1 base at V and 1 base at J, with 13 bases between the two ends. The CDR3 is 16 amino acids. In DNA form, the CDR3 reads TGTGCCAGCTCACCACTATCCTCCCCTACGAACACTGAAGCTTTCTTT. This codes for CASSPLSSPTNTEAFF.

CDR3 protein: CASSTLQGSSYEQYF. The DNA of the CDR3 is TGCGCCAGCAGCACGCTGCAGGGTTCCTCCTACGAGCAGTACTTC. The chain has TRBV5-1 and TRBJ2-7; perhaps TRBD1 as D (5 bases). Germline-derived CDR1 and CDR2 are SGHRS and YFSETQ. V lost 4 bases and J lost 0, with 14 bases in between. The CDR3 has 15 amino acids.

This clone has only a few counts. This chain links TRBV6-1 with TRBJ2-2; the D gene is possibly TRBD1 (6 bases). The ends were cut back, 8 bases at V and 8 bases at J, with 12 bases in the middle. Germline-derived CDR1 and CDR2 are MNHNS and SASEGT. This CDR3 comprises 12 residues. The CDR3 DNA reads TGTGCCAGCTCGAGGGGGTCGGGGGAGCTGTTTTTT. This gives the protein CASSRGSGELFF.

The chain has TRBV7-3 and TRBJ1-6; D remains unclear. The CDR3 contains 11 residues. Trimming took 6 bases from V and 14 from J, leaving 11 bases between them. Looked up from germline, CDR1 is SGHTA and CDR2 is FQGTGA. The chain's CDR3 is CASSEGPTLHF. CDR3 nucleotide sequence: TGTGCCAGCAGTGAGGGCCCCACCCTCCACTTT.

CDR3 nucleotide sequence: TGTGCCAGCTCACCTGGGCAGGCGTCGGAGACCCAGTACTTC. Its translation: CASSPGQASETQYF. The chain links TRBV18 to TRBJ2-5, with unresolved D. Per germline, CDR1 KGHSH and CDR2 LQKENI. V lost 3 bases to trimming and J lost 5 bases, with 13 bases between them. The length of the CDR3 is 14 residues.

This clone was picked up a small number of times. The chain joins TRBV5-4 to TRBJ2-5, with TRBD1 matching over 9 bases. This CDR3 has 15 residues. Trimming removed 2 bases from V and 4 bases from J; junction bases left unmatched: 6. Germline V gene sequence: CDR1 SGHNT, CDR2 YYREEE (reference sequence). CDR3 in DNA: TGTGCCAGCAGCTTAGACACAGGGGGCTCAGAGACCCAGTACTTC. Translated: CASSLDTGGSETQYF.

The chain joins TRBV10-3 to TRBJ1-2; 9 bases align to TRBD1. Trimming at V came to 4 bases and at J to 5 bases, leaving 5 bases not matched to a gene. Germline V gene lookup returns CDR1 ENHRY and CDR2 SYGVKD. The CDR3 contains 14 residues. This CDR3 reads CAISAPDRGYGYTF. The CDR3 DNA follows: TGTGCCATCAGTGCACCAGACAGGGGGTATGGCTACACCTTC.

This clone has just a few counts. The chain links TRBV10-1 to TRBJ2-1; TRBD2 agrees at 10 bases. Trimming at V came to 3 bases and at J to 6 bases, leaving 5 bases not matched to a gene. Germline CDR1 and CDR2: WNHNN and SYGVQD (reference sequence). This CDR3 spans 15 amino acids. The CDR3 DNA is TGCGCCAGCAGTGACCTAGCGGGAGCCTCCAATGAGCAGTTCTTC. This sequence encodes CASSDLAGASNEQFF.

This clone was seen just once. The chain is built from TRBV7-9 and TRBJ2-2; D not resolved. Trimming shortened V by 1 base and J by 0 bases, and 3 bases separated the two germline ends. There are 14 residues in the CDR3. Germline V gene sequence: CDR1 SEHNR, CDR2 FQNEAQ (reference sequence). CDR3 sequence: CASSLGANTGELFF. The DNA of the CDR3 is TGTGCCAGCAGCTTAGGAGCGAACACCGGGGAGCTGTTTTTT.

The sample holds one count of this clone. The chain carries TRBV27 and TRBJ2-1, with 8 bases that match TRBD2. The germline V gene has CDR1 MNHEY and CDR2 SMNVEV (reference sequence). The CDR3 runs 17 residues. J gave up 5 bases and V 5 bases, and 14 bases lay outside the gene matches. The CDR3 spells CASSDPWPGGPDNEQFF. CDR3 coding DNA: TGTGCCAGCAGTGACCCATGGCCGGGAGGGCCCGACAATGAGCAGTTCTTC.

The sample holds a few counts of this clone. This chain uses TRBV5-6 with TRBJ1-5; no clear D. The CDR3 runs to 15 residues. The V gene's germline CDR1 is SGHDT and CDR2 YYEEEE. Trimming removed 1 base at V and 4 bases at J, with 12 bases between. In DNA, the CDR3 is TGTGCCAGCAGCTTGCTAGCAGGATCAAATCAGCCCCAGCATTTT. Encoded protein: CASSLLAGSNQPQHF.

This chain uses TRBV15 with TRBJ1-5; 7 nucleotides align to TRBD1. The germline V gene has CDR1 LNHNV and CDR2 YYDKDF (reference sequence). CDR3 size: 14 residues. After removal of 5 bases from V and 5 bases from J, the junction contained 6 bases not matched to a gene. CDR3 residues: CATSRQGQYQPQHF. The DNA for the CDR3 is TGTGCCACCAGCCGACAGGGCCAGTATCAGCCCCAGCATTTT.